This entry is about one T cell receptor (beta chain). Its antigen is as yet unknown. These data belong to a study of OX40 agonist ivuxolimab in advanced cancers. Study context: Patients with hepatocellular carcinoma, melanoma, renal cell or head and neck cancer made up the dose-escalation patients.

Germline CDR1 is SEHNR and CDR2 is FQNEAQ (reference sequence). Trimming took 4 bases from V and 3 from J; bases not matched to a gene: 6. The length of the CDR3 is 17 residues. The study's findings and limits: By week 6 at 0.1 to 3.0 mg/kg, blood CD4+ and CD8+ T cells had expanded clonally.

TCRdb's table, derived via immunoSEQ multiplex PCR, lists solely in-frame clones and lacks some. The sample has about 31,000 clones, 88% seen once. The sequence was collected from an adult with an advanced solid tumor such as melanoma, head and neck, liver or kidney cancer. The material sequenced was CD4+ or CD8+ T cells sorted from blood, taken in a trial of the OX40 agonist ivuxolimab. The chain has TRBV7-9 and TRBJ2-1; 13 nucleotides align to TRBD2. CDR3 in DNA: TGTGCCAGCAGCTCCGGGACTAGCGGGACTCACTACAATGAGCAGTTCTTC. Residues: CASSSGTSGTHYNEQFF.